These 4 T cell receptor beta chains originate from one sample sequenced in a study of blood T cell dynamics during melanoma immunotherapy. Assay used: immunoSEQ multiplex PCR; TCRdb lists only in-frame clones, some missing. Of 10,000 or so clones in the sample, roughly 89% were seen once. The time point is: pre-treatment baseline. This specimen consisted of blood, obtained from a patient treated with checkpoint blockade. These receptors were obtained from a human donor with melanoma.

CDR3 residues: CSARDEGGYTF. Written as DNA, the CDR3 is TGCAGTGCTCGGGACGAGGGGGGCTACACCTTC. The J gene is TRBJ1-2, the V gene TRBV20-1; tentative D call: TRBD1 (5 bases). This CDR3 is built from 11 residues. V lost 5 bases and J lost 8, with 12 bases in between. CDR1 and CDR2 (germline): DFQATT, SNEGSKA (reference sequence).

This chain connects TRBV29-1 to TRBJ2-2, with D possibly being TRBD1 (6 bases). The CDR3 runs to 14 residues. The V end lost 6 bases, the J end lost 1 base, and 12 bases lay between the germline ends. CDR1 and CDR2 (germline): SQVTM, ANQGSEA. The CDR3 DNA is TGCAGCGTCCCCTCGGACAGGAACACCGGGGAGCTGTTTTTT. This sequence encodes CSVPSDRNTGELFF.

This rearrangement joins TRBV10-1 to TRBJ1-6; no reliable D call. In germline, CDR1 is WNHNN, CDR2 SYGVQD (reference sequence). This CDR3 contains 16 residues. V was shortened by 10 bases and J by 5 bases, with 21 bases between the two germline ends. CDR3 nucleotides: TGCGCCAACCCGGCACGGAGTCAGTCGGATAATTCACCCCTCCACTTT. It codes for CANPARSQSDNSPLHF.

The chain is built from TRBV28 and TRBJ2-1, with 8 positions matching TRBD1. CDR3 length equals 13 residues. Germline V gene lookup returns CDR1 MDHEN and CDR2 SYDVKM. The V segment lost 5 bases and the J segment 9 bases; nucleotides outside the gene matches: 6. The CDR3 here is CASSRPQGGEQFF. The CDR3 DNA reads TGTGCCAGCAGTCGCCCACAGGGGGGTGAGCAGTTCTTC.